This TCR beta chain was retrieved from a study of human T cells and chemical hapten exposure. Study at large: Patch testing placed 0.01% DPC on the upper back, with readings at 6 days.

Time point of the sample: patch test 3, about 24 weeks after DPC sensitization. Treatment denoted: therapeutic diphenylcyclopropenone sensitization with weekly scalp DPC. At patch-test visits, sampling came before the patch test. Unfractionated whole blood was the source of the extracted total RNA. CDR1 SGHTA and CDR2 FQGTGA come from the germline V gene. The CDR3 totals 13 residues. Trimming cost V 3 bases and J 8 bases, with 10 bases left between them. Original processing notes: Ranging from roughly 23,224 to 750,000, TCR counts per sample had a median value of approximately 97,000. TCRdb called the RACE reads again in MiXCR, with one record for every CDR3 protein. These V and J calls originate from TCRdb's pipeline instead of the authors' own analysis. The repertoire holds around 200,000 distinct CDR3 sequences, with approximately 24% as singletons.

The receptor was isolated from a woman aged 40-49 years with alopecia areata. Some clones in this sample may be carry-over from other donors' samples. The V and J genes are TRBV7-3 and TRBJ2-2, with no clear D. This material consisted of whole blood, taken in connection with sensitization to the hapten diphenylcyclopropenone (DPC). The chain's CDR3 is CASSFTTSGELFF. In nucleotides, the CDR3 is TGTGCCAGCAGCTTCACTACGTCGGGGGAGCTGTTTTTT.